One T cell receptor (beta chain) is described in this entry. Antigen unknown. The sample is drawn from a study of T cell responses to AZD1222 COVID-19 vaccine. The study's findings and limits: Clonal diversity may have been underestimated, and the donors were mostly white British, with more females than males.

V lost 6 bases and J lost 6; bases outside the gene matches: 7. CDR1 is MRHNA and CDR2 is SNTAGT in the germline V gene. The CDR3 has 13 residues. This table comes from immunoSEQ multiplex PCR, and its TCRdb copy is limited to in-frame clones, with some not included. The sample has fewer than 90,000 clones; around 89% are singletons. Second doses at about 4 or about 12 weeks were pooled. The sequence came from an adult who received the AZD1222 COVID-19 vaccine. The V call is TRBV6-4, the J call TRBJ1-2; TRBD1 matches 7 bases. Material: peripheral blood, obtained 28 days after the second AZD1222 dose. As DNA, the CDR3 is TGTGCCAGCAGCGCCACAGGGGAACATGGCTACACCTTC. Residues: CASSATGEHGYTF.